This T cell receptor (beta chain) was found in a study of shared clonotypes between healthy human individuals. Study-level points and caveats: Clonotypes that were shared across four donors made up around 5% of naive CD4 clonotypes.

Everyone who donated was a Caucasian adult who lived in Nashville, Tennessee. The ends were cut back, 0 bases at V and 3 bases at J, with 12 bases in the middle. The germline V gene has CDR1 SGHNT and CDR2 YYREEE (reference sequence). This CDR3 region has 15 residues. Template for every sorted-subset replicate PCR totaled about 200 ng DNA, 25,000 to 30,000 T cell genomes. TCRdb's copy holds only in-frame clones and misses some; the assay was immunoSEQ multiplex PCR. The profile shows roughly 1,500,000 clones, 95% to 99% of them singletons. Turning to this clone: Its target is unknown.

The chain links TRBV5-4 to TRBJ1-1; D is possibly TRBD1 (6 bases). Material: naive CD4+ T cells sorted from blood. Subset described: CD45RA+ positively selected. This receptor was identified in a man aged 30-40 years in good health. The CDR3 is CASSLVQGGYTEAFF. Written as DNA, the CDR3 is TGTGCCAGCAGCTTGGTACAGGGTGGGTACACTGAAGCTTTCTTT.